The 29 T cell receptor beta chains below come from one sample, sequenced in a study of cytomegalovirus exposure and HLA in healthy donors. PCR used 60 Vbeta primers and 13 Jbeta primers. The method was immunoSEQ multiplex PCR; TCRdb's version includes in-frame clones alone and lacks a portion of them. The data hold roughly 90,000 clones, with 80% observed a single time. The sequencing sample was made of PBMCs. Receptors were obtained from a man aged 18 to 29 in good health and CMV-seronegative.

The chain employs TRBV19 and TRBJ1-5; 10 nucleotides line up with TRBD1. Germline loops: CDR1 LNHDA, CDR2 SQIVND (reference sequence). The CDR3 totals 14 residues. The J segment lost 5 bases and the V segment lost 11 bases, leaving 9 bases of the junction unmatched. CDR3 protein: CAGGTGANDQPQHF. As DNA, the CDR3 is TGTGCCGGGGGGACAGGGGCGAACGATCAGCCCCAGCATTTT.

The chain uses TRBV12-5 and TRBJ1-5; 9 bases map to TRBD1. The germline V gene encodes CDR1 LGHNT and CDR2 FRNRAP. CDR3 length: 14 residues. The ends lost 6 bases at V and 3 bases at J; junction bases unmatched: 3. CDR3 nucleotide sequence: TGTGCTAGTGGGGGGACAGGGCCCAATCAGCCCCAGCATTTT. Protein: CASGGTGPNQPQHF.

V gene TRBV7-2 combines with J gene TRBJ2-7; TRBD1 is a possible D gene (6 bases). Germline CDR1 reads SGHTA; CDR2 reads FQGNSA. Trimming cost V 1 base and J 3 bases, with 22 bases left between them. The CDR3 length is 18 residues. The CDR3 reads CASSLERMGDTRVYEQYF. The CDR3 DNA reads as TGTGCCAGCAGCTTAGAGAGGATGGGGGACACACGTGTCTACGAGCAGTACTTC.

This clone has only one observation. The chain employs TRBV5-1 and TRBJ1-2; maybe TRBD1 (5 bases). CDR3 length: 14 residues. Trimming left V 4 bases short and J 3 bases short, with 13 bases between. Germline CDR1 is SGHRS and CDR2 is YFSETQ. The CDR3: CASSLGVGDYGYTF. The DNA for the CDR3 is TGCGCCAGCAGCCTAGGGGTTGGGGACTATGGCTACACCTTC. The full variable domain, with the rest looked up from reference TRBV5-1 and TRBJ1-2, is KAGVTQTPRYLIKTRGQQVTLSCSPISGHRSVSWYQQTPGQGLQFLFEYFSETQRNKGNFPGRFSGRQFSNSRSEMNVSTLELGDSALYLCASSLGVGDYGYTFGSGTRLTVV.

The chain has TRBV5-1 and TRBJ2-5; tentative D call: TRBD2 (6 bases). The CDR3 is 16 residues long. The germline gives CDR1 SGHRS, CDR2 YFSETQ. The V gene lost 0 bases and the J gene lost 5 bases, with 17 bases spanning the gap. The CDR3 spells CASSLAPGLGWETQYF. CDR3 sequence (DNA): TGCGCCAGCAGCTTGGCCCCGGGACTCGGTTGGGAGACCCAGTACTTC. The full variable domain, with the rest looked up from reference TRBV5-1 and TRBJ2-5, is KAGVTQTPRYLIKTRGQQVTLSCSPISGHRSVSWYQQTPGQGLQFLFEYFSETQRNKGNFPGRFSGRQFSNSRSEMNVSTLELGDSALYLCASSLAPGLGWETQYFGPGTRLLVL.

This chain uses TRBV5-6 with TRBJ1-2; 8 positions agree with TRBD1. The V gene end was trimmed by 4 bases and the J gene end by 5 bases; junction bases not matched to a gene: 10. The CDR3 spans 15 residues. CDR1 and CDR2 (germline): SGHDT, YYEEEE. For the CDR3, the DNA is TGTGCCAGCAGCCACGAGAGACAGGGGATATATGGCTACACCTTC. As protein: CASSHERQGIYGYTF.

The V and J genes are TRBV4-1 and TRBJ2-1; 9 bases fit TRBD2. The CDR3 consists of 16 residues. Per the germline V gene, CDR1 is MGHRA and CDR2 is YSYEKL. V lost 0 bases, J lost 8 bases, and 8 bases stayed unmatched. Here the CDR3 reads CASSQESLAGRHEQFF. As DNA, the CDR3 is TGCGCCAGCAGCCAAGAATCACTAGCGGGCAGGCATGAGCAGTTCTTC.

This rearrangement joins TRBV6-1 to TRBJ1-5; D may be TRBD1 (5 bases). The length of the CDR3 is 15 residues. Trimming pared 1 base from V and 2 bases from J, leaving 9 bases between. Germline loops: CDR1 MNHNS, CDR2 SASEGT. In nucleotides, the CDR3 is TGTGCCAGCAGTGAAGAAACAGGTCGCAATCAGCCCCAGCATTTT. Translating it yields CASSEETGRNQPQHF.

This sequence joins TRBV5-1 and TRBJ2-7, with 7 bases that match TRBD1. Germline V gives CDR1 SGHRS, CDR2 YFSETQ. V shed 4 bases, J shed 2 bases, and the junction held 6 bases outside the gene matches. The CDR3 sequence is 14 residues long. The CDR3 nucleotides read TGCGCCAGCAGCACCGGGACAGCACCCTACGAGCAGTACTTC. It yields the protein CASSTGTAPYEQYF. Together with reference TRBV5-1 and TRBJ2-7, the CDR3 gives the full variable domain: KAGVTQTPRYLIKTRGQQVTLSCSPISGHRSVSWYQQTPGQGLQFLFEYFSETQRNKGNFPGRFSGRQFSNSRSEMNVSTLELGDSALYLCASSTGTAPYEQYFGPGTRLTVT.

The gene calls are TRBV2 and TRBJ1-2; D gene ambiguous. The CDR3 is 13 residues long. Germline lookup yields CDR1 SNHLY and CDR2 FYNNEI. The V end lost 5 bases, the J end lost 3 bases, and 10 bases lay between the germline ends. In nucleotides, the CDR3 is TGTGCCAGCAGTCCCACAGAAGACTATGGCTACACCTTC. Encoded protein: CASSPTEDYGYTF.

This CDR3 is CASSLSQGSTEAFF. For the CDR3, the DNA is TGCGCCAGCAGCTTGTCCCAAGGGAGCACTGAAGCTTTCTTT. The rearrangement joins TRBV5-1 to TRBJ1-1, with D hard to call. CDR3 size: 14 residues. The ends were cut back, 1 base at V and 4 bases at J, with 11 bases in the middle. Germline values: CDR1 SGHRS, CDR2 YFSETQ.

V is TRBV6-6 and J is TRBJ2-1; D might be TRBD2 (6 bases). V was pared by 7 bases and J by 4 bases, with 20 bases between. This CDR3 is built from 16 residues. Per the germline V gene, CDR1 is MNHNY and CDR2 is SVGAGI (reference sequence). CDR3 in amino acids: CASKDAGLTIYNEQFF. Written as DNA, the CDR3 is TGTGCCAGCAAAGACGCGGGACTCACCATATACAATGAGCAGTTCTTC.

The chain's CDR3 is CASSGGGGAHNEQFF. In nucleotides, the CDR3 is TGTGCCAGCAGTGGGGGCGGGGGGGCCCACAATGAGCAGTTCTTC. The genes are TRBV9 and TRBJ2-1; 9 bases are a match to TRBD2. The CDR3 contains 15 residues. The junction had 8 bases not matched to a gene; V was cut back by 5 bases and J by 5 bases. Germline V gives CDR1 SGDLS, CDR2 YYNGEE.

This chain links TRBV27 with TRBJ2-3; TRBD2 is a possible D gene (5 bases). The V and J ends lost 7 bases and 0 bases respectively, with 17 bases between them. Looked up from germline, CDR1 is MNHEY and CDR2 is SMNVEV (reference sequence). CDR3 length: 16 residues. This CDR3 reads CASTTRGVRSTDTQYF. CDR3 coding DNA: TGTGCCAGCACTACTCGGGGTGTTAGGAGCACAGATACGCAGTATTTT.

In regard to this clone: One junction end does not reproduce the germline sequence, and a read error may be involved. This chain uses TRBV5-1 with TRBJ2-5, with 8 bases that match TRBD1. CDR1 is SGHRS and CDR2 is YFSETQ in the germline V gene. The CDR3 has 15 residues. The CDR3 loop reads CASSLGQGYQEAQYF. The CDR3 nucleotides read TGCGCCAGCAGCTTGGGACAGGGGTACCAAGAGGCCCAGTACTTC.

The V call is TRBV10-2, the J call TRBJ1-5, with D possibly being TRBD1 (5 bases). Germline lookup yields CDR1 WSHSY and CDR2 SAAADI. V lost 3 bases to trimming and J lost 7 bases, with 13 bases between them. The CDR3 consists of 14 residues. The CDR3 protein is CASSDRAPSQPQHF. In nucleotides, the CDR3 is TGCGCCAGCAGTGACAGGGCTCCAAGCCAGCCCCAGCATTTT.

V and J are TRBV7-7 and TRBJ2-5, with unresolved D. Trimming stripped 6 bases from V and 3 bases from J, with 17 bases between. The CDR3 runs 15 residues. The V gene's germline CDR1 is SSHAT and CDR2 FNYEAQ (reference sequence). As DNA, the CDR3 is TGTGCCAGCAGTAAAAAAATTGACTGGGAAGAGACCCAGTACTTC. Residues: CASSKKIDWEETQYF.

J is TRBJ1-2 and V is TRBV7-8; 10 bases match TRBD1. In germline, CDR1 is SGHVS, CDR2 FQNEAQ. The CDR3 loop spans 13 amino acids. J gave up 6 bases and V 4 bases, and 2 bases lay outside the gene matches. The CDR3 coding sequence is TGTGCCAGCAGCTCCGGACAGGGGGATGGCTACACCTTC. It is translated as CASSSGQGDGYTF.

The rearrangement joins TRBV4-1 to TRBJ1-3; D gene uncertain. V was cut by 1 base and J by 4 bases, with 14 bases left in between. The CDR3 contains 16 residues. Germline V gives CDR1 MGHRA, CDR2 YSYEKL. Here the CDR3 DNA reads TGCGCCAGCAGCCAAGCAGACTTCGTACGGGGAAACACCATATATTTT. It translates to CASSQADFVRGNTIYF.

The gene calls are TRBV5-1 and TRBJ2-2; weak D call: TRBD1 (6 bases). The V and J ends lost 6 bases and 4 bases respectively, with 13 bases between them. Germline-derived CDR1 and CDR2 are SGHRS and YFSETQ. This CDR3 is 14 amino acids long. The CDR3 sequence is CASTLGGTTGELFF. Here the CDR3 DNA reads TGCGCCAGCACCCTAGGGGGTACCACCGGGGAGCTGTTTTTT.

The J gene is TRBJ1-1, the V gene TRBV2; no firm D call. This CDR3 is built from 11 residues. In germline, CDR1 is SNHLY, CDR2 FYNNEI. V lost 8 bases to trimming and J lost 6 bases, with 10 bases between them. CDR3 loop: CASAKVAEAFF. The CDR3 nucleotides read TGTGCCAGCGCTAAAGTGGCTGAAGCTTTCTTT.

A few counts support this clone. Here the CDR3 reads CAISESKHEQYF. For the CDR3, the DNA is TGTGCCATCAGTGAGTCGAAGCACGAGCAGTACTTC. The chain employs TRBV10-3 and TRBJ2-7; D not resolved. The germline V gene encodes CDR1 ENHRY and CDR2 SYGVKD. The CDR3 has 12 amino acids. The ends were cut back, 0 bases at V and 5 bases at J, with 5 bases in the middle.

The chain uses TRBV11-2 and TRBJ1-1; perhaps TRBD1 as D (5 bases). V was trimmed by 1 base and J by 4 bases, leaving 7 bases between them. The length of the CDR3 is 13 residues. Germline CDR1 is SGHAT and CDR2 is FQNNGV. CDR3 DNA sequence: TGTGCCAGCAGCTTAGTTAGGGGCACTGAAGCTTTCTTT. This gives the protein CASSLVRGTEAFF.

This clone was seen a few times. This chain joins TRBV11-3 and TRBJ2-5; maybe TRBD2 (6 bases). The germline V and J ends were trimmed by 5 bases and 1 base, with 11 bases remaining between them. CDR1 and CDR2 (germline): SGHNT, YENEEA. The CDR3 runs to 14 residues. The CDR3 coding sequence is TGTGCCAGCAGCCAAGGAGGGGTCCAAGAGACCCAGTACTTC. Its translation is CASSQGGVQETQYF. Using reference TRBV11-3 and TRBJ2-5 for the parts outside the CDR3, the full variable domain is EAGVVQSPRYKIIEKKQPVAFWCNPISGHNTLYWYLQNLGQGPELLIRYENEEAVDDSQLPKDRFSAERLKGVDSTLKIQPAELGDSAVYLCASSQGGVQETQYFGPGTRLLVL.

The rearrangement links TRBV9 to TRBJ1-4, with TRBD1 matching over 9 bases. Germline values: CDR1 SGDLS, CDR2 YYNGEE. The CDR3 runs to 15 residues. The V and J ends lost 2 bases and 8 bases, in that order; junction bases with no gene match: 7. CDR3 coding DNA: TGTGCCAGCAGCGTCGTGGGACAGGGAGACGAAAAACTGTTTTTT. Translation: CASSVVGQGDEKLFF.

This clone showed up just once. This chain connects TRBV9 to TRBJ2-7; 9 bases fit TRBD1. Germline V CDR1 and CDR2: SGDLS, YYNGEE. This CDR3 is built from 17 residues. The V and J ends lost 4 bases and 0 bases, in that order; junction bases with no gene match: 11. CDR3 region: CASSPLVGTGYSYEQYF. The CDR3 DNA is TGTGCCAGCAGCCCCCTAGTAGGGACAGGGTACTCCTACGAGCAGTACTTC. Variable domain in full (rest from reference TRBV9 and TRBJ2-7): DSGVTQTPKHLITATGQRVTLRCSPRSGDLSVYWYQQSLDQGLQFLIQYYNGEERAKGNILERFSAQQFPDLHSELNLSSLELGDSALYFCASSPLVGTGYSYEQYFGPGTRLTVT.

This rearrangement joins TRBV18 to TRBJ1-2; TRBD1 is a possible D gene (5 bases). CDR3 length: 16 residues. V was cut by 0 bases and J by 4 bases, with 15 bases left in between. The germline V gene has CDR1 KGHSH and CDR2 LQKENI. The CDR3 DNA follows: TGTGCCAGCTCACCACCGGGGGGTTTGGAGAGCTATGGCTACACCTTC. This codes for CASSPPGGLESYGYTF.

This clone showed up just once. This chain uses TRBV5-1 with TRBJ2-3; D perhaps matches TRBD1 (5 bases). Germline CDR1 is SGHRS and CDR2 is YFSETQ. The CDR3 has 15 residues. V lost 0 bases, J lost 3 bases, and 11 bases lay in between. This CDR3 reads CASSLGAGRTDTQYF. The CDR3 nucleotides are TGCGCCAGCAGCTTGGGGGCAGGGCGGACAGATACGCAGTATTTT. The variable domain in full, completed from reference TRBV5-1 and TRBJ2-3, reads KAGVTQTPRYLIKTRGQQVTLSCSPISGHRSVSWYQQTPGQGLQFLFEYFSETQRNKGNFPGRFSGRQFSNSRSEMNVSTLELGDSALYLCASSLGAGRTDTQYFGPGTRLTVL.

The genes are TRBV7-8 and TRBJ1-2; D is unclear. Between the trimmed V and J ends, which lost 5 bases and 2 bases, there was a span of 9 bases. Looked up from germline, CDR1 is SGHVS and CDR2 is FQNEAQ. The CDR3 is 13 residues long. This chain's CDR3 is CASSPAGNYGYTF. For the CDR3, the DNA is TGTGCCAGCAGCCCAGCGGGGAACTATGGCTACACCTTC.